A selection of T cell receptor beta chains follows, all from one sample in a study of cytomegalovirus exposure and HLA in healthy donors. Using immunoSEQ multiplex PCR, the repertoire was profiled, and TCRdb retains in-frame clones only, with some absent. Among 250,000 to 350,000 clones, 80% were seen once, and the ten largest hold approximately 0.3%. The sequencing sample was made of PBMCs. Receptors originate from a girl between 2 and 10 years old in good health and CMV-seronegative. CDR3s include the opening cysteine and the closing phenylalanine or tryptophan. Each record gives: D gene, CDR3 length, J gene, clone size, V gene, CDR3 DNA, CDR3 protein. D genes are given only for firm matches. Size is stated for part of the rows, as once, few or many counts, or as a class when the clone is expanded.

d_call: TRBD1
cdr3_length: 19
j_call: TRBJ1-2
clone_size: NA
v_call: TRBV7-8
cdr3_nt: TGTGCCAGCAGCAAGAACCTGGGACAGGGGGCCCTTGTGGGCTATGGCTACACCTTC
cdr3_aa: CASSKNLGQGALVGYGYTF

d_call: NA
cdr3_length: 13
j_call: TRBJ1-1
clone_size: NA
v_call: TRBV9
cdr3_nt: TGTGCCAGCAGCACGGAATCGGGCACTGAAGCTTTCTTT
cdr3_aa: CASSTESGTEAFF

d_call: NA
cdr3_length: 17
j_call: TRBJ2-1
clone_size: NA
v_call: TRBV27
cdr3_nt: TGTGCCAGCAGCCGGTCCGGTGCGACACACTCCTACAATGAGCAGTTCTTC
cdr3_aa: CASSRSGATHSYNEQFF

d_call: TRBD2
cdr3_length: 14
j_call: TRBJ2-5
clone_size: few
v_call: TRBV27
cdr3_nt: TGTGCCAGCAGTTTATCTTGGGGGGGGGAGACCCAGTACTTC
cdr3_aa: CASSLSWGGETQYF

d_call: NA
cdr3_length: 12
j_call: TRBJ2-7
clone_size: NA
v_call: TRBV5-6
cdr3_nt: TGTGCCAGCAGCTGGGGGGGCCACGAGCAGTACTTC
cdr3_aa: CASSWGGHEQYF

d_call: TRBD1
cdr3_length: 18
j_call: TRBJ1-5
clone_size: NA
v_call: TRBV11-3
cdr3_nt: TGTGCCAGCAGCTTAGGGTCCGGGACAGGGGTGAGCAATCAGCCCCAGCATTTT
cdr3_aa: CASSLGSGTGVSNQPQHF

d_call: TRBD2
cdr3_length: 16
j_call: TRBJ2-5
clone_size: NA
v_call: TRBV5-6
cdr3_nt: TGTGCCAGCAGCTTTAGGGCGGGAGGTACCCAAGAGACCCAGTACTTC
cdr3_aa: CASSFRAGGTQETQYF

d_call: NA
cdr3_length: 13
j_call: TRBJ2-1
clone_size: NA
v_call: TRBV7-7
cdr3_nt: TGTGCCAGCAGCTTGGGACTGAACAATGAGCAGTTCTTC
cdr3_aa: CASSLGLNNEQFF

d_call: TRBD2
cdr3_length: 15
j_call: TRBJ2-1
clone_size: NA
v_call: TRBV4-2
cdr3_nt: TGTGCCAGCAGCCCGACTAGCGGGGGGGCTGGTGAGCAGTTCTTC
cdr3_aa: CASSPTSGGAGEQFF

d_call: TRBD1
cdr3_length: 12
j_call: TRBJ2-7
clone_size: NA
v_call: TRBV27
cdr3_nt: TGTGCCACCGCGACAGGGAACTACGAGCAGTACTTC
cdr3_aa: CATATGNYEQYF

d_call: NA
cdr3_length: 17
j_call: TRBJ1-2
clone_size: once
v_call: TRBV9
cdr3_nt: TGTGCCAGCAGCCCTTACGTCCAGGGGTACGTCGACTATGGCTACACCTTC
cdr3_aa: CASSPYVQGYVDYGYTF

d_call: TRBD1
cdr3_length: 15
j_call: TRBJ1-1
clone_size: once
v_call: TRBV9
cdr3_nt: TGTGCCAGCAGCGACCGGGACAGGGGAAACACTGAAGCTTTCTTT
cdr3_aa: CASSDRDRGNTEAFF

d_call: NA
cdr3_length: 16
j_call: TRBJ2-2
clone_size: NA
v_call: TRBV19
cdr3_nt: TGTGCCAGTAGTATAGATGAAGGGGCGAGGACCGGGGAGCTGTTTTTT
cdr3_aa: CASSIDEGARTGELFF

d_call: NA
cdr3_length: 16
j_call: TRBJ2-7
clone_size: few
v_call: TRBV27
cdr3_nt: TGTGCCAGCAGTTTAAGGAGTTCGGACAGATCCGGCGAGCAGTACTTC
cdr3_aa: CASSLRSSDRSGEQYF

d_call: TRBD1
cdr3_length: 17
j_call: TRBJ2-3
clone_size: NA
v_call: TRBV2
cdr3_nt: TGTGCCAGGGGTCCCGGGACAGGGGATTTTAGCACAGATACGCAGTATTTT
cdr3_aa: CARGPGTGDFSTDTQYF

d_call: TRBD2
cdr3_length: 17
j_call: TRBJ2-1
clone_size: once
v_call: TRBV29-1
cdr3_nt: TGCAGCGCCGGCGGCACTAGCGGGAGGGTCGTCCACAATGAGCAGTTCTTC
cdr3_aa: CSAGGTSGRVVHNEQFF

d_call: NA
cdr3_length: 14
j_call: TRBJ1-2
clone_size: NA
v_call: TRBV12-5
cdr3_nt: TGTGCTAGTGTTCTGGACCAAGGGGATAGAGGCTACACCTTC
cdr3_aa: CASVLDQGDRGYTF

d_call: TRBD1
cdr3_length: 15
j_call: TRBJ2-7
clone_size: NA
v_call: TRBV27
cdr3_nt: TGTGCCAGCAGTTTGTGGCAGGGGGCCCCCTACGAGCAGTACTTC
cdr3_aa: CASSLWQGAPYEQYF

d_call: NA
cdr3_length: 16
j_call: TRBJ2-2
clone_size: NA
v_call: TRBV2
cdr3_nt: TGTGCCAGCAGTGTACAGTTAGTCGGGGACACCGGGGAGCTGTTTTTT
cdr3_aa: CASSVQLVGDTGELFF